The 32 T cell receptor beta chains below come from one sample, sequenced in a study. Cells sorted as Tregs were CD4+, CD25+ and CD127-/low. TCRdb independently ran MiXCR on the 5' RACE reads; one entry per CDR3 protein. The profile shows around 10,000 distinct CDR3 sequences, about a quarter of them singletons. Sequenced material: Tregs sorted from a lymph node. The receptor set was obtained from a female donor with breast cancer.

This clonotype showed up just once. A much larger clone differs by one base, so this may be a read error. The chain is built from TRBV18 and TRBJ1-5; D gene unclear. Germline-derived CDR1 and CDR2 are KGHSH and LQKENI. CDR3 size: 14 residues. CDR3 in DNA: TGTGCCGGCTCACCGGACGGAGGCAATCAGCCCCAGCATTTT. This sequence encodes CAGSPDGGNQPQHF.

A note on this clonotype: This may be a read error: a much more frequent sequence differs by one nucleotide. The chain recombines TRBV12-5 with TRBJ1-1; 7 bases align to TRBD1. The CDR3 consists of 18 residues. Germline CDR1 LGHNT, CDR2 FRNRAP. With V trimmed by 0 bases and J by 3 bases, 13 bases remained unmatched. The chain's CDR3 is CASGLVLETGLLDTEAFF. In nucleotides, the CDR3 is TGTGCTAGTGGTTTGGTACTTGAGACAGGGCTCTTGGACACTGAAGCTTTCTTT.

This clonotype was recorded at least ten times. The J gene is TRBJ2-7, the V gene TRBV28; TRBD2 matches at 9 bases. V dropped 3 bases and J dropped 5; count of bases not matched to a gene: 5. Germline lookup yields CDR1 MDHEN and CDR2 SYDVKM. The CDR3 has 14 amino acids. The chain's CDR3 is CASSLASGINEQYF. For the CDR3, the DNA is TGTGCCAGCAGTTTGGCTAGCGGGATCAACGAGCAGTACTTC.

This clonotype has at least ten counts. Here the CDR3 reads CATSRGVEGLSPLHF. The DNA of the CDR3 is TGTGCCACCAGCAGAGGGGTTGAGGGACTTTCACCCCTCCACTTT. J is TRBJ1-6 and V is TRBV15; D might be TRBD1 (5 bases). The ends were cut back, 1 base at V and 9 bases at J, with 13 bases in the middle. The CDR3 consists of 15 residues. Germline loops: CDR1 LNHNV, CDR2 YYDKDF (reference sequence).

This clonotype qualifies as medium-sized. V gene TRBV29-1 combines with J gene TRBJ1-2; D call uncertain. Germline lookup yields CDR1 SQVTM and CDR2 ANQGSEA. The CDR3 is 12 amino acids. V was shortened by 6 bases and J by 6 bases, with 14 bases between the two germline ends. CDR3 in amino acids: CSVLTPEHGYTF. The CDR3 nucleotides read TGCAGCGTATTGACCCCGGAGCATGGCTACACCTTC. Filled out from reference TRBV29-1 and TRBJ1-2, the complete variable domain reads SAVISQKPSRDICQRGTSLTIQCQVDSQVTMMFWYRQQPGQSLTLIATANQGSEATYESGFVIDKFPISRPNLTFSTLTVSNMSPEDSSIYLCSVLTPEHGYTFGSGTRLTVV.

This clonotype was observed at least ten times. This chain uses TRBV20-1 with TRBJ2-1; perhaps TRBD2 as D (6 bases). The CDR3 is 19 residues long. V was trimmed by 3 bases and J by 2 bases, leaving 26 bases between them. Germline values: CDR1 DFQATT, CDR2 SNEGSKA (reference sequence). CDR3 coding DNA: TGCAGTGCTAGCGCTGGGCGGGACTTCCCCCTTGTCACCTACAATGAGCAGTTCTTC. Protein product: CSASAGRDFPLVTYNEQFF.

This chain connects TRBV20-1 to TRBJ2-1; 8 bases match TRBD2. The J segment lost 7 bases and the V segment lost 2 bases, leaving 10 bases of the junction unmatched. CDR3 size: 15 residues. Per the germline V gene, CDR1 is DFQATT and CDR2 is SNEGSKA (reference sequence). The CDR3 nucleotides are TGCAGTGCTAGACGGCTAGCGGGCGCCAAGAATGAGCAGTTCTTC. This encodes CSARRLAGAKNEQFF.

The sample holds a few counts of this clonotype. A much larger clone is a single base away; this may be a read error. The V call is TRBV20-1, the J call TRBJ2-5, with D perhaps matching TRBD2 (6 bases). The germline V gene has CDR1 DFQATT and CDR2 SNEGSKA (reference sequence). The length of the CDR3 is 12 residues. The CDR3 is CSAERTKETRYF. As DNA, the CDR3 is TGCAGTGCTGAAAGGACTAAAGAGACCCGGTACTTC.

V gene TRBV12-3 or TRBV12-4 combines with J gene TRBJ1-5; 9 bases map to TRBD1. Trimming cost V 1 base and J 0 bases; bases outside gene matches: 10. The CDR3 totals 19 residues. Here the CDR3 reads CASSLEYRGLEYSNQPQHF. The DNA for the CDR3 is TGTGCCAGCAGTTTAGAATACAGGGGGCTTGAGTATAGCAATCAGCCCCAGCATTTT.

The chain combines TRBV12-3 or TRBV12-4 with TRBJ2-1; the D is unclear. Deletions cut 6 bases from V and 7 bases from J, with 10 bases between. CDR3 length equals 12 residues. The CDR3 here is CASRHSRNEQFF. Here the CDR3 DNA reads TGTGCCAGCAGACACTCTAGGAATGAGCAGTTCTTC.

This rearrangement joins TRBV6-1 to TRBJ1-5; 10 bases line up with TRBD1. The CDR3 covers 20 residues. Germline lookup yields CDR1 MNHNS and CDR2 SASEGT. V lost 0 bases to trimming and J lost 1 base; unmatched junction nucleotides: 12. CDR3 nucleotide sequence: TGTGCCAGCAGTGAAGCGTTTGGGGACAGGGGTATTCGGAGCAATCAGCCCCAGCATTTT. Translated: CASSEAFGDRGIRSNQPQHF.

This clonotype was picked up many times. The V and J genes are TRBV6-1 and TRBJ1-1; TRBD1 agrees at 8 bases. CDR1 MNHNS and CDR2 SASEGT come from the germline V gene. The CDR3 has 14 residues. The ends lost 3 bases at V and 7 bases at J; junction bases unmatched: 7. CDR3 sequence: CASSEVQGAGEAFF. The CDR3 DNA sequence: TGTGCCAGCAGTGAGGTGCAGGGGGCTGGTGAAGCTTTCTTT.

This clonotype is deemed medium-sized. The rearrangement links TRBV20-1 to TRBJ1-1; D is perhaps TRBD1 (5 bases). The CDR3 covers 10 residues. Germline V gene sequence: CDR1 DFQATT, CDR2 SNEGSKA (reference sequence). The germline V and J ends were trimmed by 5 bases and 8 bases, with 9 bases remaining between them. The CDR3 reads CSAPRGEAFF. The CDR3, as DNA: TGCAGTGCTCCCCGGGGGGAAGCTTTCTTT.

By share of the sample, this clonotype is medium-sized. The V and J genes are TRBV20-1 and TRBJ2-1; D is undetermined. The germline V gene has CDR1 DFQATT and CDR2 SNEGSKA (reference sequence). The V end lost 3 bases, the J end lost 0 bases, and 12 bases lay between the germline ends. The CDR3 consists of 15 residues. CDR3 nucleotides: TGCAGTGCTAGCGAAGATTCGAGCTCCTACAATGAGCAGTTCTTC. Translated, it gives CSASEDSSSYNEQFF.

The CDR3 region has the DNA TGTGCCAGCAGCTTGTCGCAGGGATATCAGCCCCAGCATTTT. Amino acids: CASSLSQGYQPQHF. The V call is TRBV5-5, the J call TRBJ1-5; D is perhaps TRBD1 (5 bases). Germline-derived CDR1 and CDR2 are SGHKS and YYEKEE (reference sequence). This CDR3 has 14 amino acids. V lost 1 base, J lost 5 bases, and 10 bases lay in between.

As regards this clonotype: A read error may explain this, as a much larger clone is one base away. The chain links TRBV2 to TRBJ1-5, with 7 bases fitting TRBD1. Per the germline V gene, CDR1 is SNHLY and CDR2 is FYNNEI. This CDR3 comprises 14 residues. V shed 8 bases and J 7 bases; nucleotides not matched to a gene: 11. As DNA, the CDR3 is TGTGCCAGCGACTCGGACAGGCCGAGGCAGCCCCAGCATTTT. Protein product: CASDSDRPRQPQHF.

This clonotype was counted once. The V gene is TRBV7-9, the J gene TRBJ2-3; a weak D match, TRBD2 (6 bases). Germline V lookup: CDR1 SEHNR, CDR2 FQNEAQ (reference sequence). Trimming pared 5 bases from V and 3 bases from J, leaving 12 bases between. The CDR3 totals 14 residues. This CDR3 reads CASSRGGTTDTQYF. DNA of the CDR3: TGTGCCAGCAGCCGTGGGGGGACTACAGATACGCAGTATTTT.

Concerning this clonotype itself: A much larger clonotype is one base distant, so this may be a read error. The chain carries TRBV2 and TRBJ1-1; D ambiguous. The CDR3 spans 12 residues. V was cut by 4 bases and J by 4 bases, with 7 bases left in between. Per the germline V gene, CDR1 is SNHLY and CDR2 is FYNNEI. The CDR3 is CASSVVGTEAFF. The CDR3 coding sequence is TGTGCCAGCAGTGTGGTGGGCACTGAAGCTTTCTTT.

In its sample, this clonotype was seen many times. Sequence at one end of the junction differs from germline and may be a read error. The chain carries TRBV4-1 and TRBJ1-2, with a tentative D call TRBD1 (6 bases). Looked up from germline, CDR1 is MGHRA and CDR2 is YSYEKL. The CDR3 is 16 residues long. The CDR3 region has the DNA TGCGCCAGCAGCCCGCCATGGGGGGGGGCATGGAATGGCTACGCCTTC. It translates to CASSPPWGGAWNGYAF.

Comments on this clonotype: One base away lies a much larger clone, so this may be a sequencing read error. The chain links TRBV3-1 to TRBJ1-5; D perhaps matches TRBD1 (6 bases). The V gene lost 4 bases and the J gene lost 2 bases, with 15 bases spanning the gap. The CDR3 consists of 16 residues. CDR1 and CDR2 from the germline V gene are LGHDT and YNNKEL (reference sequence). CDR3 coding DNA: TGTGCCAGCAGCCCAGGACAGCCGTATGGCAATCAGCCCCAGCATTTT. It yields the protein CASSPGQPYGNQPQHF.

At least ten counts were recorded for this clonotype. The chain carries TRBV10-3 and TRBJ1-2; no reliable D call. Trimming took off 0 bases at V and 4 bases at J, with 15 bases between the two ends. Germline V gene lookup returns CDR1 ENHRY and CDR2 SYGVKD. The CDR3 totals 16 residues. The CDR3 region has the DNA TGTGCCATCAGTGAGTCTGACATCGACAACCCCTATGGCTACACCTTC. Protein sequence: CAISESDIDNPYGYTF.

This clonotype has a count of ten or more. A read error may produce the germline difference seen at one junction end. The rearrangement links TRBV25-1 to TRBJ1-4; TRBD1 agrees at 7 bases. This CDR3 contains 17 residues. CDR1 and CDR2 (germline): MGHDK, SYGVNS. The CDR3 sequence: CASSAPPDRADGEKLSF. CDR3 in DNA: TGTGCCAGCAGTGCACCACCCGACAGGGCGGATGGTGAAAAACTGTCTTTT.

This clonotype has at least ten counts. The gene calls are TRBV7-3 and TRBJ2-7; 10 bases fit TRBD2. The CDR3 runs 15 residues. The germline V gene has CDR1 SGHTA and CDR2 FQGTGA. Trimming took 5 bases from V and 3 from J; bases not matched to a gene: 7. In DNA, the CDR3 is TGTGCCAGCAGCCCAAGCGGGGGGGCCGACTACGAGCAGTACTTC. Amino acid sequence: CASSPSGGADYEQYF.

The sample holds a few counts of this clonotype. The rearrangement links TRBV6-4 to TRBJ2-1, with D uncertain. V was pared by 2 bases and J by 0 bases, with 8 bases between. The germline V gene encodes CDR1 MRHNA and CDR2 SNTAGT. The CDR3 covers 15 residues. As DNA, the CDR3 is TGTGCCAGCAGTGACGACTGTAGCTCCTACAATGAGCAGTTCTTC. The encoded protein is CASSDDCSSYNEQFF.

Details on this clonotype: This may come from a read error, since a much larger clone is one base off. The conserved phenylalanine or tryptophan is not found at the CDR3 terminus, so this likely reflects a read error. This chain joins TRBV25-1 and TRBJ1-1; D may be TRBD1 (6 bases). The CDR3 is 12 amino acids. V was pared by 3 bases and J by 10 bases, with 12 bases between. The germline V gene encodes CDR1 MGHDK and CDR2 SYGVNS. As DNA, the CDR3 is TGTGCCAGCAGTGACCCGGGACATAGAGCTTTCTCT. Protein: CASSDPGHRAFS.

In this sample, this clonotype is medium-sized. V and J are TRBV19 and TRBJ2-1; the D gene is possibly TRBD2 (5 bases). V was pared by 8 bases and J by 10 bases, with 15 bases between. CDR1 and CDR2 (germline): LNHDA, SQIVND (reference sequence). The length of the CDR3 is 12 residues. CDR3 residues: CASSYTPGEQFF. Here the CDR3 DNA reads TGTGCCAGTTCGTATACCCCGGGGGAGCAGTTCTTC.

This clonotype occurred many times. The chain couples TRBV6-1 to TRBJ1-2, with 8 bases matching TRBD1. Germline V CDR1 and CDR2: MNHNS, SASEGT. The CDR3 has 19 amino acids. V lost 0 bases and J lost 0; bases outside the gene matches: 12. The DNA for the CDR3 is TGTGCCAGCAGTGAAGCGGCGTGGCAGGGGGCGACCTCTAACTATGGCTACACCTTC. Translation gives CASSEAAWQGATSNYGYTF.

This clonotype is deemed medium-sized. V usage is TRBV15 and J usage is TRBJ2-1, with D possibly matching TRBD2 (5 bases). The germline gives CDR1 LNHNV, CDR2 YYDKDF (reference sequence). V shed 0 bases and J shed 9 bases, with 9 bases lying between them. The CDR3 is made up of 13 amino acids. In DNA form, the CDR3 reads TGTGCCACCAGCAGAGATCGAGGGAGTGAGCAGTTCTTC. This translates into CATSRDRGSEQFF.

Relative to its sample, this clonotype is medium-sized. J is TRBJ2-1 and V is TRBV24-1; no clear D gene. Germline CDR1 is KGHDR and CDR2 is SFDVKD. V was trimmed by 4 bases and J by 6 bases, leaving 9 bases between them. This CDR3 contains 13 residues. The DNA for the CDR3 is TGTGCCACCAGTGAATCTAATTTCAATGAGCAGTTCTTC. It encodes CATSESNFNEQFF.

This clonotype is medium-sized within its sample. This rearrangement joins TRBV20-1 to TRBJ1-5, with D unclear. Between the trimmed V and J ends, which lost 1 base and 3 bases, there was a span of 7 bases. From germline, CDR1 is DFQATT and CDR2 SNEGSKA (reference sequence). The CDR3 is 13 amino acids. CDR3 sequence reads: CSARAGYNQPQHF. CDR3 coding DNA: TGCAGTGCTAGAGCCGGGTACAATCAGCCCCAGCATTTT.

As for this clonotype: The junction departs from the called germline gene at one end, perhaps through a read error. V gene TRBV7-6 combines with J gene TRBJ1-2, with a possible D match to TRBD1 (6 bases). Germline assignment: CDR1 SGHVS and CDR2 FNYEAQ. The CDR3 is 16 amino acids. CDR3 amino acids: CASSLAPEDSYNGYTF. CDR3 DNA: TGTGCCAGCAGCCTAGCGCCCGAGGACAGCTACAATGGCTACACCTTC.

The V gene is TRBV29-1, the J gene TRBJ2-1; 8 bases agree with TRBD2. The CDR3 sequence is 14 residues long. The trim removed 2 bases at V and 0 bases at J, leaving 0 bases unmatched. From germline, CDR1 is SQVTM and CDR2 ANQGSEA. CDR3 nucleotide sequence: TGCAGCGTTGAAAGCGGGAGCTCCTACAATGAGCAGTTCTTC. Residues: CSVESGSSYNEQFF.